A selection of T cell receptor beta chains follows, all from one sample in a study of blood T cell repertoires in COVID-19. Generated by immunoSEQ multiplex PCR, the TCRdb table keeps only in-frame clones and is missing some. The sample consists of around 260,000 clones, over 75% of them appearing once. The specimen sequenced was PBMCs or T cells enriched from blood (not recorded which). The receptors here all came from a young woman who had recovered from COVID-19. Each CDR3 is given with its conserved first and last residue.

TRBV5-5	TRBJ1-6	CASSASRQGNSPLHF
TRBV27	TRBJ1-3	CASSLGQGAGNTIYF
TRBV5-1	TRBJ2-7	CASSLGGLTREQYF
TRBV7-9	TRBJ1-2	CASSLGRGHGGYTF
TRBV6-2/TRBV6-3	TRBJ2-6	CASSPTVDSGANVLTF
TRBV28	TRBJ2-5	CASSFRLAGVWETQYF
TRBV18	TRBJ1-3	CASSQQGNGNTIYF
TRBV7-2	TRBJ2-7	CASSLRQGAYEQYF
TRBV28	TRBJ1-5	CASSLPGQNQPQHF
TRBV7-3	TRBJ2-3	CASSLKWATDTQYF
TRBV9	TRBJ2-3	CASSAKEGLSSDTQYF
TRBV6-4	TRBJ2-3	CASSDAGLAEITDTQYF
TRBV6-5	TRBJ2-7	CASRPRTYEQYF
TRBV30	TRBJ2-3	CAWSVRGSTDTQYF
TRBV7-2	TRBJ2-6	CASSRDRAGANVLTF
TRBV28	TRBJ2-1	CASSLGAGFDEQFF
TRBV27	TRBJ2-5	CASSARLSGETQYF
TRBV15	TRBJ2-1	CATSRGTDSYNEQFF
TRBV5-1	TRBJ2-1	CASSPGLASLHNEQFF
TRBV4-1	TRBJ1-1	CASPGGQENTEAFF
TRBV9	TRBJ2-3	CASSVGAYTQYF
TRBV28	TRBJ1-1	CASSSPGTGLNTEAFF
TRBV11-2	TRBJ1-3	CASSSFQGVSGNTIYF
TRBV11-2	TRBJ2-1	CASSLHPPGQFF
TRBV19	TRBJ2-1	CASSPFTSSIYNEQFF
TRBV4-3	TRBJ2-3	CASSQDRWLAGGWVTDTQYF
TRBV5-1	TRBJ1-1	CASSPQTGMNTEAFF
TRBV28	TRBJ1-2	CASSMGTGPNYGYTF
TRBV25-1	TRBJ2-1	CASGLAATYNEQFF
TRBV3-1/TRBV3-2	TRBJ2-1	CASSQAPWGREGNNEQFF
TRBV5-1	TRBJ1-1	CASSLDAGNTEAFF
TRBV24-1	TRBJ1-2	CATEDRGGYGYTF
TRBV4-3	TRBJ1-2	CASSQDWGRDYGYTF
TRBV28	TRBJ1-1	CASSLGARNTEAFF
TRBV5-1	TRBJ2-7	CASSYTDRAYEQYF
TRBV7-2	TRBJ2-7	CASGGSSYEQYF
TRBV18	TRBJ2-3	CASSGNRVGSTDTQYF
TRBV28	TRBJ1-5	CASSLNRVGNQPQHF
TRBV7-8	TRBJ2-1	CASSSGTSGRAYEQFF
TRBV18	TRBJ2-7	CASSPAGTPEGQYF
TRBV28	TRBJ1-1	CASSPATGNTEAFF
TRBV4-3	TRBJ2-2	CASSQDVREAGELFF
TRBV4-3	TRBJ1-6	CASSQDRQVPSPLHF